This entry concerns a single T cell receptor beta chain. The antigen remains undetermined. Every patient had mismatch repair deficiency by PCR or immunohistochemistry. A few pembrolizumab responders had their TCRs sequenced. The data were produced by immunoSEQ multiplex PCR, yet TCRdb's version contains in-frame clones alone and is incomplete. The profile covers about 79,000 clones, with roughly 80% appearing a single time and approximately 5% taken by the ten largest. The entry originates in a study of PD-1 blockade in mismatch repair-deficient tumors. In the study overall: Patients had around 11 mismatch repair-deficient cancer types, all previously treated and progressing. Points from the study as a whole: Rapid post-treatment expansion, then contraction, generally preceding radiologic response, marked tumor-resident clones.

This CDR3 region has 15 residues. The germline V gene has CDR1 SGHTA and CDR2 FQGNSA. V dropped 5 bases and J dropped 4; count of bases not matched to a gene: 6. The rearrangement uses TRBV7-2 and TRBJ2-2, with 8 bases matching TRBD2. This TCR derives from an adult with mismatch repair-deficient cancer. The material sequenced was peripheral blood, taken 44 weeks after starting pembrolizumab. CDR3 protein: CASSPRGVFTGELFF. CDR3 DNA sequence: TGTGCCAGCAGCCCGCGGGGGGTCTTCACCGGGGAGCTGTTTTTT.